Below are 32 T cell receptor beta chains sequenced from a single sample in a study of shared clonotypes between healthy human individuals. Assay: immunoSEQ multiplex PCR; the TCRdb copy retains only in-frame clones and omits some. This table has a few million clones, about 94% appearing once. The specimen sequenced was naive CD4+ T cells sorted from blood. Described subset: CD45RA+ positively selected. These receptor sequences come from a man younger than 35 in good health.

The chain has TRBV30 and TRBJ2-4; the D gene is possibly TRBD1 (6 bases). V was shortened by 0 bases and J by 1 base, with 13 bases between the two germline ends. The CDR3 runs 16 residues. Germline V gene data show CDR1 as GTSNPN and CDR2 as SVGIG (reference sequence). The DNA for the CDR3 is TGTGCCTGGAGTGTGCGTGGGGGCCGGGCCAAAAACATTCAGTACTTC. Its translation: CAWSVRGGRAKNIQYF.

The V gene is TRBV19, the J gene TRBJ1-5; D is unclear. Germline CDR1 LNHDA, CDR2 SQIVND (reference sequence). The CDR3 consists of 15 residues. The V end lost 3 bases, the J end lost 1 base, and 10 bases lay between the germline ends. The CDR3 here is CASSIIPWSNQPQHF. The CDR3 DNA reads TGTGCCAGTAGTATCATACCGTGGAGCAATCAGCCCCAGCATTTT.

This rearrangement joins TRBV20-1 to TRBJ2-1; D gene uncertain. Germline CDR1 is DFQATT and CDR2 is SNEGSKA (reference sequence). Trimming pared 3 bases from V and 8 bases from J, leaving 8 bases between. The CDR3 length is 11 residues. Here the CDR3 reads CSASPWDEQFF. CDR3 coding DNA: TGCAGTGCTAGCCCCTGGGATGAGCAGTTCTTC.

The chain couples TRBV11-2 to TRBJ1-3; tentative D call: TRBD1 (5 bases). Trimming shortened V by 1 base and J by 4 bases, and 14 bases separated the two germline ends. This CDR3 comprises 16 residues. Germline V gives CDR1 SGHAT, CDR2 FQNNGV. This CDR3 reads CASSLGPRDGGNTIYF. CDR3 DNA: TGTGCCAGCAGCTTAGGGCCCAGGGATGGAGGAAACACCATATATTTT.

The rearrangement joins TRBV5-1 to TRBJ2-5; D assignment may be TRBD1 or TRBD2 (5 bases each). Looked up from germline, CDR1 is SGHRS and CDR2 is YFSETQ. The CDR3 has 14 residues. Trimming removed 6 bases from V and 5 bases from J, with 17 bases in between. CDR3 sequence (DNA): TGCGCCAGCAAAACCGCGCCGGGACCGGAGACCCAGTACTTC. Translation: CASKTAPGPETQYF.

A remark on this clone: The same CDR3 can be traced to other DNA sequences in this sample. This chain uses TRBV18 with TRBJ1-4; a weak D match, TRBD1 (6 bases). This CDR3 region has 15 residues. Trimming took 3 bases from V and 2 from J, leaving 10 bases between them. Germline-derived CDR1 and CDR2 are KGHSH and LQKENI. CDR3 sequence: CASSPPGATNEKLFF. The DNA of the CDR3 is TGTGCCAGCTCACCCCCAGGGGCCACTAATGAAAAACTGTTTTTT.

A note on this clone: This same CDR3 is encoded by further DNA sequences in the sample. This chain links TRBV5-6 with TRBJ2-5; D is possibly TRBD1 (5 bases). CDR1 is SGHDT, CDR2 YYEEEE, per germline. The V and J ends lost 3 bases and 1 base respectively, with 10 bases between them. CDR3 length: 14 residues. Written as DNA, the CDR3 is TGTGCCAGCAGCTCCCAGGGCCGCCAAGAGACCCAGTACTTC. This gives the protein CASSSQGRQETQYF.

J is TRBJ2-5 and V is TRBV27, with TRBD1 matching over 7 bases. The CDR3 contains 15 residues. V shed 6 bases and J 4 bases; nucleotides not matched to a gene: 11. Looked up from germline, CDR1 is MNHEY and CDR2 is SMNVEV (reference sequence). The CDR3 nucleotides are TGTGCCAGCAGCCCTTCCCCAACAGGGGTAGAGACCCAGTACTTC. Translated: CASSPSPTGVETQYF.

This clone has more than one count but fewer than ten. This sequence joins TRBV25-1 and TRBJ2-5; 9 nucleotides agree with TRBD2. The V gene's germline CDR1 is MGHDK and CDR2 SYGVNS. The length of the CDR3 is 16 residues. V trimming: 1 base; J trimming: 5 bases; junction bases outside the gene matches: 8. This CDR3 is CASSESRRGGRETQYF. CDR3 nucleotides: TGTGCCAGCAGTGAATCTAGGCGGGGGGGCCGTGAGACCCAGTACTTC. Supplemented by reference TRBV25-1 and TRBJ2-5, the full variable domain reads EADIYQTPRYLVIGTGKKITLECSQTMGHDKMYWYQQDPGMELHLIHYSYGVNSTEKGDLSSESTVSRIRTEHFPLTLESARPSHTSQYLCASSESRRGGRETQYFGPGTRLLVL.

This chain links TRBV5-4 with TRBJ1-2, with TRBD1 identical over 8 bases. Unmatched junction bases numbered 7, after V lost 3 bases and J lost 0 bases. Germline CDR1 and CDR2: SGHNT and YYREEE (reference sequence). The CDR3 has 16 residues. The CDR3 DNA sequence: TGTGCCAGCAGCTGGGGGCAGGGGGCAGCTAACTATGGCTACACCTTC. Translation: CASSWGQGAANYGYTF.

The V gene is TRBV25-1, the J gene TRBJ1-2; D is unresolved. The germline V gene has CDR1 MGHDK and CDR2 SYGVNS. The CDR3 is 13 amino acids. V gave up 4 bases and J gave up 4 bases, with 10 bases separating them. The CDR3 coding sequence is TGTGCCAGCAGTGTGGACGGGATCTATGGCTACACCTTC. It is translated as CASSVDGIYGYTF.

About this clone itself: This sample includes further DNA sequences coding for the same CDR3. J is TRBJ1-1 and V is TRBV2, with 8 bases lining up with TRBD1. The J segment lost 5 bases and the V segment lost 3 bases, leaving 2 bases of the junction unmatched. CDR3 length equals 13 residues. Germline V gene data show CDR1 as SNHLY and CDR2 as FYNNEI. CDR3 bases: TGTGCCAGCAGTGAGCAGGGGGCAACTGAAGCTTTCTTT. It specifies CASSEQGATEAFF.

The genes are TRBV5-1 and TRBJ1-4; D gene uncertain. V lost 4 bases and J lost 7, with 14 bases in between. The CDR3 is made up of 14 amino acids. CDR1 and CDR2 (germline): SGHRS, YFSETQ. This CDR3 is CASSVTAGIEKLFF. The DNA of the CDR3 is TGCGCCAGCAGCGTGACGGCGGGTATTGAAAAACTGTTTTTT.

The chain recombines TRBV25-1 with TRBJ2-1; the match to TRBD2 covers 12 bases. Germline trimming cut 4 bases from V and 7 bases from J; bases unmatched to any gene: 11. There are 17 residues in the CDR3. Germline V lookup: CDR1 MGHDK, CDR2 SYGVNS. The CDR3 is CASSGTSGTLNANEQFF. DNA for the CDR3: TGTGCCAGCAGTGGGACTAGCGGGACCCTAAATGCGAATGAGCAGTTCTTC.

The chain carries TRBV25-1 and TRBJ2-5; possibly TRBD2 for D (6 bases). Per germline, CDR1 MGHDK and CDR2 SYGVNS. This CDR3 comprises 15 residues. With 4 bases removed from V and 2 bases from J, the gap between germline ends came to 14 bases. The CDR3 reads CASSALSGVQETQYF. Written as DNA, the CDR3 is TGTGCCAGCAGTGCCCTTAGCGGCGTACAAGAGACCCAGTACTTC.

This chain joins TRBV9 and TRBJ1-5; 9 bases map to TRBD1. CDR1 is SGDLS, CDR2 YYNGEE, per germline. This CDR3 is built from 14 residues. The V gene end was trimmed by 4 bases and the J gene end by 4 bases; junction bases not matched to a gene: 3. CDR3 in DNA: TGTGCCAGCAGCAAAGGACAGGGGAATCAGCCCCAGCATTTT. This sequence encodes CASSKGQGNQPQHF.

The gene calls are TRBV5-1 and TRBJ2-3; TRBD2 matches at 9 bases. Germline assignment: CDR1 SGHRS and CDR2 YFSETQ. With V trimmed by 3 bases and J by 0 bases, 5 bases remained unmatched. The CDR3 runs 16 residues. The CDR3 loop is CASSSGGLASTDTQYF. CDR3 DNA: TGCGCCAGCAGCTCGGGAGGACTAGCGAGCACAGATACGCAGTATTTT.

The chain is built from TRBV7-2 and TRBJ2-7; D may be TRBD1 or TRBD2 (5 bases each). The CDR3 has 14 amino acids. CDR1 SGHTA and CDR2 FQGNSA come from the germline V gene. The germline V and J ends were trimmed by 4 bases and 2 bases, with 12 bases remaining between them. The CDR3 coding sequence is TGTGCCAGCAGCTCCCGGACGGGACCCTACGAGCAGTACTTC. Amino acid sequence: CASSSRTGPYEQYF.

The chain combines TRBV2 with TRBJ1-3; D may be TRBD1 (6 bases). The CDR3 is 16 amino acids. Trimming removed 10 bases from V and 0 bases from J, with 19 bases in between. Germline loops: CDR1 SNHLY, CDR2 FYNNEI. The CDR3 coding sequence is TGTGCCACAAGTCAGGGGACTAAACACTCTGGAAACACCATATATTTT. Its protein is CATSQGTKHSGNTIYF.

This sequence joins TRBV2 and TRBJ1-5, with 9 bases that match TRBD1. The germline gives CDR1 SNHLY, CDR2 FYNNEI. This CDR3 contains 16 residues. V lost 5 bases, J lost 1 base, and 6 bases stayed unmatched. The DNA of the CDR3 is TGTGCCAGCAGTAGAATCGGGACAGGGAGCAATCAGCCCCAGCATTTT. Encoded protein: CASSRIGTGSNQPQHF.

The gene calls are TRBV21-1 and TRBJ2-1. TRBV21-1 is noted as a pseudogene. The CDR3 totals 13 residues. The CDR3 is CASSFGPDNEQFF. CDR3 in DNA: TGTGCCAGCAGCTTCGGGCCGGATAATGAGCAGTTCTTC.

The J gene is TRBJ2-7, the V gene TRBV7-8, with 8 positions matching TRBD1. The V gene end was trimmed by 1 base and the J gene end by 2 bases; junction bases not matched to a gene: 4. The germline CDR1 and CDR2 sequences are SGHVS and FQNEAQ. The CDR3 is made up of 15 amino acids. CDR3 protein: CASSLGGTGPYEQYF. The DNA for the CDR3 is TGTGCCAGCAGCTTAGGTGGGACAGGACCCTACGAGCAGTACTTC.

This clone came up once. The genes are TRBV11-3 and TRBJ2-2; TRBD2 matches 9 bases. The CDR3 sequence is 15 residues long. Germline loops: CDR1 SGHNT, CDR2 YENEEA. V lost 5 bases and J lost 7; bases outside the gene matches: 8. CDR3: CASSKLREGDGELFF. In nucleotides, the CDR3 is TGTGCCAGCAGCAAGTTGCGGGAGGGAGACGGGGAGCTGTTTTTT.

The gene calls are TRBV5-5 and TRBJ1-1; D is possibly TRBD1 (5 bases). The CDR3 has 16 residues. V was pared by 0 bases and J by 2 bases, with 14 bases between. CDR1 and CDR2 from the germline V gene are SGHKS and YYEKEE (reference sequence). DNA of the CDR3: TGTGCCAGCAGCTTGGTTAGGGGACCGGTTAACACTGAAGCTTTCTTT. The encoded protein is CASSLVRGPVNTEAFF. Using reference TRBV5-5 and TRBJ1-1 for the parts outside the CDR3, the full variable domain is DAGVTQSPTHLIKTRGQQVTLRCSPISGHKSVSWYQQVLGQGPQFIFQYYEKEERGRGNFPDRFSARQFPNYSSELNVNALLLGDSALYLCASSLVRGPVNTEAFFGQGTRLTVV.

The gene calls are TRBV7-2 and TRBJ2-7, with 7 bases lining up with TRBD2. V dropped 1 base and J dropped 3; count of bases not matched to a gene: 3. Looked up from germline, CDR1 is SGHTA and CDR2 is FQGNSA. The CDR3 covers 14 residues. CDR3 in DNA: TGTGCCAGCAGCTTAGTAGCGGGCATCTACGAGCAGTACTTC. This translates into CASSLVAGIYEQYF.

The chain couples TRBV4-1 to TRBJ2-7; D not certain. The CDR3 sequence is 14 residues long. Between the trimmed V and J ends, which lost 5 bases and 0 bases, there was a span of 11 bases. The germline gives CDR1 MGHRA, CDR2 YSYEKL. CDR3 DNA sequence: TGCGCCAGCAGCTCACCCGGTGGCTCCTACGAGCAGTACTTC. Amino acid sequence: CASSSPGGSYEQYF.

The V gene is TRBV12-5, the J gene TRBJ2-1; D gene ambiguous. CDR3 size: 13 residues. The germline CDR1 and CDR2 sequences are LGHNT and FRNRAP. V was shortened by 2 bases and J by 7 bases, with 9 bases between the two germline ends. CDR3 DNA: TGTGCTAGTGGTTTGATAGGTCAGAATGAGCAGTTCTTC. Its protein is CASGLIGQNEQFF. Complete variable domain (other parts from reference TRBV12-5 and TRBJ2-1): DARVTQTPRHKVTEMGQEVTMRCQPILGHNTVFWYRQTMMQGLELLAYFRNRAPLDDSGMPKDRFSAEMPDATLATLKIQPSEPRDSAVYFCASGLIGQNEQFFGPGTRLTVL.

The chain employs TRBV19 and TRBJ2-3; 7 bases are a match to TRBD1. Germline lookup yields CDR1 LNHDA and CDR2 SQIVND (reference sequence). V lost 5 bases, J lost 2 bases, and 16 bases stayed unmatched. This CDR3 has 18 residues. CDR3 coding DNA: TGTGCCAGTAGTCCGACAGGGATTACTAGAACCTCCACAGATACGCAGTATTTT. This encodes CASSPTGITRTSTDTQYF.

The chain joins TRBV7-2 to TRBJ1-5; no firm D call. Germline CDR1 and CDR2: SGHTA and FQGNSA. The length of the CDR3 is 14 residues. Trimming removed 8 bases from V and 2 bases from J, with 13 bases in between. The CDR3 loop is CASGAISGNQPQHF. In nucleotides, the CDR3 is TGTGCCAGCGGAGCTATTAGTGGCAATCAGCCCCAGCATTTT.

This clone was recorded once. The identical CDR3 is also encoded by other nucleotide sequences in the sample. The V and J genes are TRBV19 and TRBJ2-7; 10 bases are shared with TRBD2. This CDR3 spans 14 amino acids. Germline V CDR1 and CDR2: LNHDA, SQIVND (reference sequence). Losses at the gene ends were 4 bases for V and 2 bases for J; bases not matched to a gene: 2. CDR3 loop: CASSRTSGAYEQYF. The CDR3 DNA sequence: TGTGCCAGTAGTAGGACTAGCGGCGCCTACGAGCAGTACTTC.

The J gene is TRBJ2-4, the V gene TRBV5-1, with D maybe TRBD1 (6 bases). Germline CDR1 SGHRS, CDR2 YFSETQ. The ends were cut back, 4 bases at V and 7 bases at J, with 15 bases in the middle. The CDR3 consists of 14 residues. For the CDR3, the DNA is TGCGCCAGCAGCGTTACAGGGAGTACGAACATTCAGTACTTC. It specifies CASSVTGSTNIQYF.

This clone has a single count. The V call is TRBV30, the J call TRBJ1-1; 9 bases map to TRBD1. Looked up from germline, CDR1 is GTSNPN and CDR2 is SVGIG (reference sequence). CDR3 size: 16 residues. Losses at the gene ends were 2 bases for V and 3 bases for J; bases not matched to a gene: 10. The CDR3 bases are TGTGCCTGGAGTTCCCGAAGGGACAGGGCGGACACTGAAGCTTTCTTT. Amino acid sequence: CAWSSRRDRADTEAFF.